Relative to its sample, the clone carrying this T cell receptor beta chain is medium-sized (0.01 to 0.1%). These data belong to a study of immune characterization of retroperitoneal liposarcoma. TCRdb re-analysed the PCR reads in MiXCR, keeping a single row per CDR3 protein. The table has 8,000 to 11,000 distinct CDR3 sequences, about a quarter seen once; the top ten hold around 8.8%. Per germline, CDR1 MNHNY and CDR2 SVGAGI (reference sequence). V was pared by 2 bases and J by 10 bases, with 18 bases between. The CDR3 is 15 residues long. J is TRBJ2-1 and V is TRBV6-6; no clear D. This TCR was sampled from a female donor with retroperitoneal liposarcoma. Sample: tumor tissue. The CDR3 region has the DNA TGTGCCAGCAGTTACGCCGACTTCCGGTGGAACGAGCAGTTCTTC. Protein: CASSYADFRWNEQFF.